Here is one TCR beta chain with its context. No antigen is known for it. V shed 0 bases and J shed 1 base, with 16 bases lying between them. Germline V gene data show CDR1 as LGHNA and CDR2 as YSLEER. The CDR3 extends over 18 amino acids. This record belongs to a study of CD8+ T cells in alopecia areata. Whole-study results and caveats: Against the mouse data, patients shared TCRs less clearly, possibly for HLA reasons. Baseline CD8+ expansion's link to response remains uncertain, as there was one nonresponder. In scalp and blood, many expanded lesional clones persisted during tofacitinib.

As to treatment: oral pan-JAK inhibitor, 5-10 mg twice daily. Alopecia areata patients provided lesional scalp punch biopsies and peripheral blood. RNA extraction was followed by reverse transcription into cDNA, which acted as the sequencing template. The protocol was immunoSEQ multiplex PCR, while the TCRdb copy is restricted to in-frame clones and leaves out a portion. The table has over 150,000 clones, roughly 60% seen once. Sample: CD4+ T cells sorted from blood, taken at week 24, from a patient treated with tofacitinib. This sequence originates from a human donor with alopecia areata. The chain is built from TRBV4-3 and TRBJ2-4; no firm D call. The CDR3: CASSQDRPPGRAKNIQYF. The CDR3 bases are TGCGCCAGCAGCCAAGATCGGCCGCCCGGGCGGGCCAAAAACATTCAGTACTTC.